The 24 T cell receptor beta chains reported below all come from one sample, sequenced in a study of human thymus T cells. The protocol was immunoSEQ multiplex PCR, while the TCRdb copy is restricted to in-frame clones and leaves out a portion. The repertoire holds 45,000 to 75,000 clones, with about 94% as singletons. Sequenced material: blood. Every receptor here comes from a boy in the first two years of life with a congenital heart defect but otherwise immunologically healthy.

The chain combines TRBV2 with TRBJ1-2; TRBD1 matches at 7 bases. Trimming removed 2 bases from V and 9 bases from J; junction bases left unmatched: 9. Germline CDR1 is SNHLY and CDR2 is FYNNEI. There are 14 residues in the CDR3. The CDR3 region has the DNA TGTGCCAGCAGTGAAATCCCACAGGGGATACGCTACACCTTC. It yields the protein CASSEIPQGIRYTF.

J is TRBJ2-5 and V is TRBV28; no definite D call. CDR1 and CDR2 (germline): MDHEN, SYDVKM. Trimming took off 5 bases at V and 3 bases at J, with 7 bases between the two ends. The CDR3 length is 12 residues. The CDR3 DNA follows: TGTGCCAGCAGTCTCGCCGAAGAGACCCAGTACTTC. Amino acids: CASSLAEETQYF.

J is TRBJ2-6 and V is TRBV2; D possibly corresponds to TRBD1 (5 bases). This CDR3 has 14 residues. The germline gives CDR1 SNHLY, CDR2 FYNNEI. Trimming shortened V by 3 bases and J by 2 bases, and 5 bases separated the two germline ends. The CDR3 reads CASSDRAGANVLTF. CDR3 nucleotides: TGTGCCAGCAGTGACAGGGCTGGGGCCAACGTCCTGACTTTC.

This chain joins TRBV14 and TRBJ2-3; perhaps D is TRBD1 or TRBD2 (6 bases each). Trimming removed 10 bases at V and 0 bases at J, with 17 bases between. From germline, CDR1 is SGHDN and CDR2 FVKESK. The CDR3 loop spans 15 amino acids. CDR3 nucleotide sequence: TGTGCCAAAGTTGGGGGGCTAGGTAGCACAGATACGCAGTATTTT. Protein sequence: CAKVGGLGSTDTQYF.

V is TRBV28 and J is TRBJ2-5; TRBD1 agrees at 8 bases. V trimming: 5 bases; J trimming: 3 bases; junction bases outside the gene matches: 2. Germline CDR1 reads MDHEN; CDR2 reads SYDVKM. This CDR3 is 13 amino acids long. CDR3 sequence: CASSHRGEETQYF. CDR3 DNA: TGTGCCAGCAGTCACAGGGGGGAAGAGACCCAGTACTTC.

The chain recombines TRBV19 with TRBJ2-1; no clear D gene. The germline CDR1 and CDR2 sequences are LNHDA and SQIVND (reference sequence). The CDR3 is 12 amino acids. V dropped 3 bases and J dropped 5 bases, with 5 bases sitting between them. For the CDR3, the DNA is TGTGCCAGTAGTATGAGTAACAATGAGCAGTTCTTC. It codes for CASSMSNNEQFF. The full variable domain, completed using reference TRBV19 and TRBJ2-1, is DGGITQSPKYLFRKEGQNVTLSCEQNLNHDAMYWYRQDPGQGLRLIYYSQIVNDFQKGDIAEGYSVSREKKESFPLTVTSAQKNPTAFYLCASSMSNNEQFFGPGTRLTVL.

The chain recombines TRBV12-5 with TRBJ1-2; TRBD1 aligns across 11 bases. With 6 bases clipped from V and 5 bases from J, the junction kept 2 bases outside the gene matches. Looked up from germline, CDR1 is LGHNT and CDR2 is FRNRAP. CDR3 length: 13 amino acids. The CDR3 sequence is CASGGQGVYGYTF. CDR3 in DNA: TGTGCTAGTGGGGGACAGGGGGTATATGGCTACACCTTC.

The chain combines TRBV5-7 with TRBJ2-3; weak D call: TRBD1 (6 bases). TRBV5-7 is reported as an ORF; its role is uncertain. Trimming took off 4 bases at V and 2 bases at J, with 20 bases between the two ends. The CDR3 extends over 17 amino acids. CDR3 coding DNA: TGTGCCAGCAGCCACACCCATATGGGACACCTCACAGATACGCAGTATTTT. This sequence encodes CASSHTHMGHLTDTQYF.

The chain recombines TRBV4-1 with TRBJ2-7; 9 nucleotides agree with TRBD1. The V segment lost 0 bases and the J segment 4 bases; nucleotides outside the gene matches: 4. The CDR3 contains 15 residues. Germline V CDR1 and CDR2: MGHRA, YSYEKL. CDR3 loop: CASSQDGGQGYEQYF. CDR3 DNA: TGCGCCAGCAGCCAAGATGGGGGACAGGGTTACGAGCAGTACTTC.

The V gene is TRBV11-2, the J gene TRBJ2-7; 12 bases agree with TRBD2. Germline V lookup: CDR1 SGHAT, CDR2 FQNNGV. The trim removed 5 bases at V and 2 bases at J, leaving 4 bases unmatched. The CDR3 sequence is 15 residues long. The CDR3, as DNA: TGTGCCAGCAGCACCCGGACTAGCGGGACCTACGAGCAGTACTTC. Protein sequence: CASSTRTSGTYEQYF. The full variable domain, completed using reference TRBV11-2 and TRBJ2-7, is EAGVAQSPRYKIIEKRQSVAFWCNPISGHATLYWYQQILGQGPKLLIQFQNNGVVDDSQLPKDRFSAERLKGVDSTLKIQPAKLEDSAVYLCASSTRTSGTYEQYFGPGTRLTVT.

The rearrangement joins TRBV19 to TRBJ1-1; D call uncertain. The CDR3 totals 17 residues. Trimming took 1 base from V and 4 from J, leaving 19 bases between them. In germline, CDR1 is LNHDA, CDR2 SQIVND (reference sequence). The CDR3 nucleotides are TGTGCCAGTAGTATAGGACACCCAAGCAGTTTGGTCACTGAAGCTTTCTTT. It encodes CASSIGHPSSLVTEAFF.

The chain joins TRBV27 to TRBJ2-7; possibly TRBD1 or TRBD2 for D (6 bases each). Germline CDR1 and CDR2: MNHEY and SMNVEV (reference sequence). The CDR3 sequence is 16 residues long. The V end was cut by 4 bases, the J end by 0 bases, with 16 bases between. DNA for the CDR3: TGTGCCAGCAGTTCACGCGGGACACCCCGCTCCTACGAGCAGTACTTC. Translating it yields CASSSRGTPRSYEQYF.

As to this clone: At the DNA level, this CDR3 is encoded by other sequences in the same sample as well. The V gene is TRBV5-1, the J gene TRBJ2-7; 8 positions agree with TRBD2. Trimming cost V 0 bases and J 2 bases; bases outside gene matches: 1. The CDR3 is 14 amino acids. Germline V gene data show CDR1 as SGHRS and CDR2 as YFSETQ. In DNA form, the CDR3 reads TGCGCCAGCAGCTTGGCGGGAGGGCCCTACGAGCAGTACTTC. Its protein product is CASSLAGGPYEQYF.

The V call is TRBV25-1, the J call TRBJ2-6; D not certain. CDR3 size: 13 residues. V shed 7 bases and J shed 2 bases, with 6 bases lying between them. CDR1 is MGHDK, CDR2 SYGVNS, per germline. The CDR3 DNA is TGTGCCAGCACCCCCCCTGGGGCCAACGTCCTGACTTTC. Translating gives CASTPPGANVLTF.

The chain joins TRBV6-6 to TRBJ1-2, with 8 bases fitting TRBD1. V lost 5 bases to trimming and J lost 2 bases; unmatched junction nucleotides: 7. Germline CDR1 and CDR2: MNHNY and SVGAGI (reference sequence). This CDR3 has 15 residues. The CDR3: CASSTTGGRNYGYTF. The CDR3 DNA sequence: TGTGCCAGCAGTACCACAGGGGGGCGAAACTATGGCTACACCTTC.

The gene calls are TRBV5-5 and TRBJ2-7; TRBD1 is a possible D gene (6 bases). V dropped 4 bases and J dropped 3 bases, with 14 bases sitting between them. This CDR3 spans 14 amino acids. CDR1 is SGHKS, CDR2 YYEKEE, per germline (reference sequence). As DNA, the CDR3 is TGTGCCAGCAGCGTAAGTAGGGGGAACTACGAGCAGTACTTC. Residues: CASSVSRGNYEQYF.

The chain is built from TRBV25-1 and TRBJ2-5; a possible D gene is TRBD1 (6 bases). Germline CDR1 and CDR2: MGHDK and SYGVNS. This CDR3 has 15 amino acids. The V and J ends lost 3 bases and 4 bases respectively, with 15 bases between them. Here the CDR3 DNA reads TGTGCCAGCAGTGATCATACAGGGAATGGAGAGACCCAGTACTTC. It translates to CASSDHTGNGETQYF.

This sequence joins TRBV11-2 and TRBJ1-5, with TRBD1 as a possible D gene (6 bases). Germline V gene lookup returns CDR1 SGHAT and CDR2 FQNNGV. This CDR3 region has 14 residues. V lost 5 bases, J lost 0 bases, and 8 bases lay in between. In DNA, the CDR3 is TGTGCCAGCAGCACAGGGTATAGCAATCAGCCCCAGCATTTT. Translation: CASSTGYSNQPQHF.

The rearrangement links TRBV10-3 to TRBJ2-4; 8 positions match TRBD1. This CDR3 contains 16 residues. The junction had 4 bases not matched to a gene; V was cut back by 3 bases and J by 0 bases. Germline V gene sequence: CDR1 ENHRY, CDR2 SYGVKD. DNA for the CDR3: TGTGCCATCAGTGATCTAGGACAGGGAGCCAAAAACATTCAGTACTTC. Translating it yields CAISDLGQGAKNIQYF.

The chain carries TRBV7-3 and TRBJ1-2; a weak D match, TRBD1 (5 bases). CDR3 length: 13 amino acids. Trimming pared 2 bases from V and 6 bases from J, leaving 10 bases between. Per the germline V gene, CDR1 is SGHTA and CDR2 is FQGTGA. CDR3 DNA: TGTGCCAGCAGCTTATCAGGGAAGGATGGCTACACCTTC. The encoded protein is CASSLSGKDGYTF.

This chain connects TRBV9 to TRBJ2-3, with D perhaps given as TRBD1 or TRBD2 (7 bases each). The CDR3 loop spans 15 amino acids. Germline V gene sequence: CDR1 SGDLS, CDR2 YYNGEE. Trimming cost V 5 bases and J 4 bases, with 17 bases left between them. DNA for the CDR3: TGTGCCAGCAGGAGGGGGCTAGCGGCGTCAGATACGCAGTATTTT. It specifies CASRRGLAASDTQYF.

V and J are TRBV30 and TRBJ1-1, with D uncertain. The germline V and J ends were trimmed by 0 bases and 4 bases, with 9 bases remaining between them. The CDR3 loop spans 13 amino acids. Germline V lookup: CDR1 GTSNPN, CDR2 SVGIG (reference sequence). The CDR3 DNA reads as TGTGCCTGGAGTGTCAGTGGGAGCACTGAAGCTTTCTTT. It translates to CAWSVSGSTEAFF.

This clone was counted a single time. The chain has TRBV7-2 and TRBJ2-7; D may be TRBD1 or TRBD2 (5 bases each). V was pared by 0 bases and J by 6 bases, with 6 bases between. The CDR3 runs 12 residues. Germline V lookup: CDR1 SGHTA, CDR2 FQGNSA. The CDR3 sequence is CASSLAGTEQYF. CDR3 nucleotides: TGTGCCAGCAGCTTAGCCGGGACCGAGCAGTACTTC. The variable domain in full, with the rest retrieved from reference TRBV7-2 and TRBJ2-7, is GAGVSQSPSNKVTEKGKDVELRCDPISGHTALYWYRQSLGQGLEFLIYFQGNSAPDKSGLPSDRFSAERTGGSVSTLTIQRTQQEDSAVYLCASSLAGTEQYFGPGTRLTVT.

The chain employs TRBV5-1 and TRBJ2-7; 7 bases fit TRBD1. Germline V CDR1 and CDR2: SGHRS, YFSETQ. The CDR3 length is 14 residues. V shed 4 bases, J shed 2 bases, and the junction held 6 bases outside the gene matches. The CDR3 coding sequence is TGCGCCAGCAGCCCCCAGGGACAGCCCTACGAGCAGTACTTC. Protein: CASSPQGQPYEQYF.